These 11 T cell receptor beta chains originate from one sample sequenced in a study of OX40 agonist ivuxolimab in advanced cancers. The protocol was immunoSEQ multiplex PCR, while the TCRdb copy is restricted to in-frame clones and leaves out a portion. In the table there are roughly 60,000 clones, 85% of which are singletons. The material sequenced was CD4+ or CD8+ T cells sorted from blood, taken in a trial of the OX40 agonist ivuxolimab. Receptors originate from an adult with an advanced solid tumor such as melanoma, head and neck, liver or kidney cancer.

The sample holds one count of this clone. Other nucleotide sequences in the sample specify the same CDR3. V usage is TRBV7-3 and J usage is TRBJ2-3, with 11 bases aligning to TRBD2. The J segment lost 4 bases and the V segment lost 6 bases, leaving 6 bases of the junction unmatched. Germline CDR1 SGHTA, CDR2 FQGTGA. The length of the CDR3 is 15 residues. The CDR3 DNA sequence: TGTGCCAGCAGTCTTAGCGGGGGGGACGCAGATACGCAGTATTTT. It encodes CASSLSGGDADTQYF.

The chain joins TRBV5-1 to TRBJ2-1, with 7 positions matching TRBD2. Germline V gene lookup returns CDR1 SGHRS and CDR2 YFSETQ. This CDR3 is 14 amino acids long. Germline trimming cut 3 bases from V and 5 bases from J; bases unmatched to any gene: 5. The CDR3 sequence is CASSSSSGNNEQFF. The DNA for the CDR3 is TGCGCCAGCAGCTCCTCTAGCGGAAACAATGAGCAGTTCTTC.

This chain uses TRBV19 with TRBJ2-5; 11 bases fit TRBD2. V was pared by 5 bases and J by 4 bases, with 6 bases of the junction left unmatched. The germline V gene encodes CDR1 LNHDA and CDR2 SQIVND (reference sequence). The CDR3 loop spans 15 amino acids. DNA of the CDR3: TGTGCCAGTAGTTTAGCGGGGGGGCCTAGAGAGACCCAGTACTTC. The encoded protein is CASSLAGGPRETQYF.

The chain joins TRBV7-9 to TRBJ1-1; D not resolved. V lost 4 bases to trimming and J lost 10 bases, with 13 bases between them. The CDR3 runs to 12 residues. The V gene's germline CDR1 is SEHNR and CDR2 FQNEAQ (reference sequence). The CDR3 bases are TGTGCCAGCAGCTGGGAAGGCTCGGGAGCTTTCTTT. Its translation: CASSWEGSGAFF.

V and J are TRBV29-1 and TRBJ1-3; perhaps TRBD1 as D (5 bases). Germline V gene lookup returns CDR1 SQVTM and CDR2 ANQGSEA. The CDR3 loop spans 12 amino acids. V shed 6 bases and J shed 4 bases, with 10 bases lying between them. The CDR3 coding sequence is TGCAGCGTCGGGACGTCGGGAAACACCATATATTTT. Translation gives CSVGTSGNTIYF.

The chain carries TRBV5-4 and TRBJ1-2; TRBD1 matches 7 bases. With V trimmed by 3 bases and J by 8 bases, 7 bases remained unmatched. CDR1 SGHNT and CDR2 YYREEE come from the germline V gene (reference sequence). This CDR3 has 13 amino acids. In DNA, the CDR3 is TGTGCCAGCAGCTATACAGGGGATGACGGCTACACCTTC. Translating gives CASSYTGDDGYTF.

This chain joins TRBV5-1 and TRBJ1-2, with D perhaps TRBD1 (6 bases). With 3 bases removed from V and 4 bases from J, the gap between germline ends came to 16 bases. The CDR3 covers 15 residues. Germline V gene sequence: CDR1 SGHRS, CDR2 YFSETQ. This CDR3 is CASSWNTGYSYGYTF. The CDR3 coding sequence is TGCGCCAGCAGCTGGAACACAGGGTACTCCTATGGCTACACCTTC.

The CDR3 reads CASSPGLAGATQYF. The CDR3 bases are TGTGCCAGCAGCCCGGGACTAGCGGGAGCGACGCAGTATTTT. The V call is TRBV9, the J call TRBJ2-3; the match to TRBD2 covers 14 bases. Germline V CDR1 and CDR2: SGDLS, YYNGEE. This CDR3 is 14 amino acids long. With V trimmed by 4 bases and J by 9 bases, 4 bases remained unmatched.

The rearrangement links TRBV6-5 to TRBJ1-4; D might be TRBD1 (6 bases). CDR3 length: 15 residues. V was pared by 0 bases and J by 8 bases, with 13 bases between. Germline CDR1 reads MNHEY; CDR2 reads SVGAGI. Here the CDR3 reads CASSYSWGREEKLFF. In nucleotides, the CDR3 is TGTGCCAGCAGTTACTCGTGGGGGCGCGAAGAAAAACTGTTTTTT.

The genes are TRBV6-5 and TRBJ1-5; D possibly corresponds to TRBD1 (5 bases). CDR3 length equals 14 residues. V lost 6 bases and J 9 bases, leaving 18 bases between the germline ends. The V gene's germline CDR1 is MNHEY and CDR2 SVGAGI. CDR3 protein: CASSQDIGRGPQHF. Written as DNA, the CDR3 is TGTGCCAGCAGCCAAGACATTGGAAGGGGGCCCCAGCATTTT.

The chain links TRBV2 to TRBJ1-3; D is unclear. CDR1 is SNHLY, CDR2 FYNNEI, per germline. V lost 5 bases to trimming and J lost 4 bases, with 12 bases between them. The CDR3 totals 14 residues. The CDR3 protein is CASSLTRRGNTIYF. The DNA for the CDR3 is TGTGCCAGCAGTCTGACGCGCCGAGGAAACACCATATATTTT.